This section outlines one T cell receptor beta chain sequence together with its context. Its antigen is undetermined. In preparing the TRB cDNA libraries, 5' RACE with UMI labels was used. TCRdb reworked the 5' RACE reads into one entry per CDR3 protein, no DNA. This table holds some 85,000 distinct CDR3 sequences. This sample stems from a study of CXCR3-negative and CXCR3-positive naive CD8 T cells. Naive CD8+ T cells showed a CD45RO-CCR7+CD27+CD95- phenotype. General study points: Memory CD8+ T cell repertoires were far less diverse than both naive subsets. Naive cells that were CXCR3-positive had more hydrophobic TRB CDR3s (compared with CXCR3-negative naive cells). The authors found comparable surface CD5 between naive subsets and inferred TCR strength from TRB CDR3 properties.

This clonotype was sampled from a human donor in good health. Some clones in this sample may be carry-over from other donors' samples. The sample consisted of naive CXCR3+ CD8+ T cells from blood. Stated subset: CD45RO-CCR7+CD27+CD95- naive CD8+ T cells expressing CXCR3 (TNR3+).

The CDR3 protein is CAISESGSGGVNEQFF. The chain uses TRBV10-3 and TRBJ2-1; checking the TCRdb D call of TRBD2 is not possible without DNA. The CDR3 consists of 16 residues. Germline assignment: CDR1 ENHRY and CDR2 SYGVKD.